Presented here are 27 T cell receptor beta chains from one specimen sequenced in a study of CD8+ T cells in alopecia areata. cDNA prepared by RNA extraction and subsequent reverse transcription served as the template for sequencing. Clones were read by immunoSEQ multiplex PCR, and TCRdb kept only the in-frame ones, dropping some. Recorded here are 250,000 or so clones, none singletons. A panel of CD4, CD8alpha, NKG2D, NKG2ACE and other markers served to sort pooled cutaneous lymph node cells. Material: CD4+ T cells sorted from a lymph node. The origin of the receptors is a C3H/HeJ mouse with alopecia areata. The strain's MHC type: H2-k.

This clone was seen more than once but under ten times. Mouse gene names apply. The sequence runs out 4 residues before the end of the CDR3; the remainder is reconstructed from the germline J gene. The chain employs TRBV1 and TRBJ2-2; TRBD1 matches at 9 bases. J lost 3 bases, V lost 4 bases, and 3 bases had no gene match. There are 15 residues in the CDR3. Germline-derived CDR1 and CDR2 are NSQYPW and LRSPGD (reference sequence). The CDR3: CTCSDRGLDTGQLYF. The sequenced CDR3 bases are TGCACCTGCAGTGACAGGGGGCTCGACACCGGG.

As to this clone: The genes are named according to mouse. The read gets to within 4 residues of the CDR3 end, and the germline J gene fills in the rest. This sequence joins TRBV13-3 and TRBJ1-2; the D gene is possibly TRBD1 (6 bases). CDR3 size: 14 residues. V lost 6 bases to trimming and J lost 0 bases, with 12 bases between them. Germline-derived CDR1 and CDR2 are NNHDY and SYVADS. The CDR3 protein is CASTEGHPNSDYTF. The CDR3 DNA, read in part, is TGTGCCAGCACGGAGGGACATCCAAACTCC.

This clone appeared a few times. The genes and germline here are from mouse. The CDR3 extends 4 residues past the end of the read, so its final part is completed from the germline J gene. Additional DNA sequences in this sample encode the identical CDR3. This chain links TRBV13-3 with TRBJ2-2; 7 nucleotides line up with TRBD1. This CDR3 has 14 residues. The V gene end was trimmed by 5 bases and the J gene end by 2 bases; junction bases not matched to a gene: 3. Germline V gene data show CDR1 as NNHDY and CDR2 as SYVADS. CDR3 residues: CASSPGQNTGQLYF. The covered CDR3 bases are TGTGCCAGCAGCCCGGGACAGAACACCGGG.

Worth noting for this clone: Genes and germline are mouse. The DNA ends 4 residues before the CDR3 does, and the rest of the CDR3 is filled in from the germline J gene. The V and J genes are TRBV1 and TRBJ2-5; perhaps TRBD1 as D (6 bases). The ends were cut back, 6 bases at V and 2 bases at J, with 12 bases in the middle. This CDR3 has 14 residues. Germline CDR1 is NSQYPW and CDR2 is LRSPGD (reference sequence). The CDR3 DNA, read in part, is TGCACCTGCAGGGCGGGACACCCCCAAGAC. Translating it yields CTCRAGHPQD. The CDR3, in full, reads CTCRAGHPQDTQYF.

This clone was observed at least ten times. Gene and germline names: mouse. The CDR3 end lies 4 residues beyond the end of the read and is filled in from the germline J gene. The chain combines TRBV13-3 with TRBJ1-2, with D possibly matching TRBD1 (5 bases). This CDR3 has 13 amino acids. V dropped 4 bases and J dropped 0 bases, with 7 bases sitting between them. The germline gives CDR1 NNHDY, CDR2 SYVADS. The CDR3 here is CASSLTANSDYTF. The sequenced CDR3 bases are TGTGCCAGCAGTCTGACAGCAAACTCC.

For this clone: Gene names and germline refer to mouse. The read ends 4 residues shy of where the CDR3 ends; the end is completed using the germline J gene. The sample carries other DNA sequences with the same CDR3. The V and J genes are TRBV19 and TRBJ2-7; 9 nucleotides match TRBD2. This CDR3 has 14 amino acids. Germline V gene data show CDR1 as FNHDT and CDR2 as SITEND (reference sequence). The CDR3 bases that were read are TGTGCCAGCAGTATACGGCTGGGGGGGTAT. Protein: CASSIRLGGY. The CDR3 in full is CASSIRLGGYEQYF.

Details on this clone: These gene names are mouse names. With the read ending 4 residues before the CDR3 end, the germline J gene is used to fill in that end. V and J are TRBV19 and TRBJ2-3; possibly TRBD1 for D (6 bases). There are 15 residues in the CDR3. The V gene lost 5 bases and the J gene lost 1 base, with 14 bases spanning the gap. The germline CDR1 and CDR2 sequences are FNHDT and SITEND (reference sequence). CDR3 protein: CASRKTGGGAETLYF. The sequenced CDR3 bases are TGTGCCAGCAGAAAGACAGGAGGGGGTGCAGAA.

A few counts support this clone. Mouse gene names apply. The read terminates 4 residues ahead of where the CDR3 ends, so the germline J gene completes it. The same CDR3 is also encoded by other DNA sequences in this sample. The chain combines TRBV31 with TRBJ1-2, with D possibly matching TRBD1 (6 bases). Trimming cost V 1 base and J 2 bases, with 8 bases left between them. This CDR3 is built from 13 residues. CDR1 and CDR2 (germline): GKSSPN, SITVG. The sequenced part of the CDR3 DNA is TGTGCCTGGAGTCAAGGACAGAACTCC. This translates into CAWSQGQNS. The entire CDR3 protein reads CAWSQGQNSDYTF.

The sample holds a few counts of this clone. Gene names are mouse gene names. The read stops 4 residues short of the end of the CDR3; the missing end is completed from the germline J gene. The same CDR3 can be traced to other DNA sequences in this sample. This rearrangement joins TRBV31 to TRBJ2-5; TRBD2 matches at 11 bases. CDR3 length: 15 amino acids. The J segment lost 1 base and the V segment lost 1 base, leaving 1 base of the junction unmatched. Per germline, CDR1 GKSSPN and CDR2 SITVG. CDR3 DNA (partial): TGTGCCTGGAGTCCGGGACTGGGGGACCAAGAC. Translation gives CAWSPGLGDQD. The entire CDR3 sequence reads CAWSPGLGDQDTQYF.

With respect to this clone: The genes and germline here are from mouse. The read finishes 4 residues shy of the CDR3 end, and the germline J gene is used to complete it. The V call is TRBV13-3, the J call TRBJ2-2; 9 bases align to TRBD1. Germline values: CDR1 NNHDY, CDR2 SYVADS. This CDR3 contains 15 residues. The sequenced part of the CDR3 DNA is TGTGCCAGCAGTTCTCACAGGGGGCGCGACGGG. Residues: CASSSHRGRDG. The whole CDR3 reads CASSSHRGRDGQLYF.

At least ten counts were recorded for this clone. Gene labels here are mouse ones. The CDR3 extends 4 residues past the end of the read, so its final part is completed from the germline J gene. The chain recombines TRBV14 with TRBJ2-2; TRBD2 aligns across 12 bases. Trimming removed 3 bases from V and 0 bases from J; junction bases left unmatched: 9. The CDR3 length is 19 residues. Germline CDR1 SGHDT, CDR2 FRDEAV. This chain's CDR3 is CASSSTPGLGGPNTGQLYF. The covered CDR3 bases are TGTGCCAGCAGTTCCACTCCGGGACTGGGGGGACCAAACACCGGG.

This clone was seen repeatedly, ten times or more. Gene names and germline refer to mouse. The read terminates 4 residues before the CDR3 end, so the remaining end is supplied by the germline J gene. V gene TRBV17 combines with J gene TRBJ2-3; D ambiguous. The CDR3 loop spans 15 amino acids. CDR1 MNHDT and CDR2 YYDKIL come from the germline V gene. V was pared by 3 bases and J by 0 bases, with 10 bases between. CDR3 sequence reads: CASSSSTNSAETLYF. CDR3 DNA (partial): TGTGCTAGCAGTAGCTCCACAAATAGTGCAGAA.

This clone has only a few counts. Gene labels here are mouse ones. The DNA ends 4 residues before the CDR3 does, and the rest of the CDR3 is filled in from the germline J gene. The gene calls are TRBV19 and TRBJ2-5, with D perhaps matching TRBD2 (5 bases). The germline V gene encodes CDR1 FNHDT and CDR2 SITEND (reference sequence). This CDR3 has 14 amino acids. The V gene lost 2 bases and the J gene lost 0 bases, with 7 bases spanning the gap. CDR3 bases read: TGTGCCAGCAGTATTGGGGATAACCAAGAC. Protein: CASSIGDNQD. The CDR3, in full, reads CASSIGDNQDTQYF. Full variable domain (missing parts from reference TRBV19 and TRBJ2-5): GGIITQTPKFLIGQEGQKLTLKCQQNFNHDTMYWYRQDSGKGLRLIYYSITENDLQKGDLSEGYDASREKKSSFSLTVTSAQKNEMAVFLCASSIGDNQDTQYFGPGTRLLVL.

This clone was observed a handful of times. Genes and germline come from the mouse. Incomplete CDR3 DNA: TGTGCCAGCAGCCGCCCCACAGGGGACAACACCGGG. Protein: CASSRPTGDNTG. The entire CDR3 sequence reads CASSRPTGDNTGQLYF. V is TRBV5 and J is TRBJ2-2; TRBD1 matches 7 bases. The read stops 4 residues short of the end of the CDR3; the missing end is completed from the germline J gene. CDR1 and CDR2 from the germline V gene are LGHNA and YNLKQL (reference sequence). After removal of 4 bases from V and 2 bases from J, the junction contained 7 bases not matched to a gene. CDR3 length: 16 residues.

This clone was counted only a few times. Gene names and germline refer to mouse. Coverage ceases 4 residues before the CDR3 finishes, and the germline J gene fills in the end. The chain uses TRBV19 and TRBJ2-5; unclear D gene. Trimming pared 0 bases from V and 0 bases from J, leaving 5 bases between. The V gene's germline CDR1 is FNHDT and CDR2 SITEND (reference sequence). The CDR3 covers 14 residues. CDR3 DNA (partial): TGTGCCAGCAGTATAGCCCAGAACCAAGAC. Translating it yields CASSIAQNQD. The entire CDR3 is CASSIAQNQDTQYF. The full variable domain, with the rest looked up from reference TRBV19 and TRBJ2-5, is GGIITQTPKFLIGQEGQKLTLKCQQNFNHDTMYWYRQDSGKGLRLIYYSITENDLQKGDLSEGYDASREKKSSFSLTVTSAQKNEMAVFLCASSIAQNQDTQYFGPGTRLLVL.

Concerning this clone: Mouse names are used for the genes. The read is 4 residues too short to cover the CDR3 end, so that end is filled in from the germline J gene. The chain carries TRBV13-2 and TRBJ2-2, with 12 bases matching TRBD2. The CDR3 length is 18 residues. V gave up 4 bases and J gave up 0 bases; unmatched junction bases: 7. Germline lookup yields CDR1 NNHNN and CDR2 SYGAGS (reference sequence). The CDR3: CASGHRDWGDSNTGQLYF. Partial CDR3 DNA: TGTGCCAGCGGTCACCGGGACTGGGGGGACTCAAACACCGGG.

With regard to this clone: This may arise from a read error, as a much more abundant clone is one base away. Gene names and germline match the mouse. From the germline J gene comes the end of the CDR3, since the read stops 4 residues before it. This same CDR3 is encoded by further DNA sequences in the sample. J is TRBJ2-3 and V is TRBV13-1, with 7 bases lining up with TRBD2. Unmatched junction bases numbered 2, after V lost 3 bases and J lost 1 base. Per the germline V gene, CDR1 is NSHNY and CDR2 is SYGAGN. The CDR3 is 14 amino acids. CDR3 region: CASSAGGRAETLYF. The sequenced part of the CDR3 DNA is TGTGCCAGCAGTGCTGGGGGTCGTGCAGAA.

At least ten counts were recorded for this clone. Germline and genes: mouse. The DNA ends 4 residues before the CDR3 does, and the rest of the CDR3 is filled in from the germline J gene. This sample includes further DNA sequences coding for the same CDR3. The chain joins TRBV14 to TRBJ2-1, with 7 bases fitting TRBD1. Germline-derived CDR1 and CDR2 are SGHDT and FRDEAV. V lost 4 bases and J lost 2; bases outside the gene matches: 3. The CDR3 covers 14 residues. CDR3 DNA (partial): TGTGCCAGCAGTCCCGGGACAGACTATGCT. Its protein product is CASSPGTDYA. The full CDR3 sequence reads CASSPGTDYAEQFF.

This clone has only a few counts. Any gene name here is a mouse gene name. The DNA ends 4 residues before the CDR3 does, and the rest of the CDR3 is filled in from the germline J gene. V gene TRBV13-1 combines with J gene TRBJ2-2; 9 bases agree with TRBD2. Trimming removed 1 base from V and 5 bases from J; junction bases left unmatched: 6. Germline assignment: CDR1 NSHNY and CDR2 SYGAGN. The CDR3 contains 16 residues. CDR3 DNA, as far as it was read: TGTGCCAGCAGTGATTGGGGGGGCGCGAGGACCGGG. Protein sequence: CASSDWGGARTG. The full CDR3 sequence reads CASSDWGGARTGQLYF.

To note about this clone: Gene names follow the mouse nomenclature. The read ends 4 residues shy of where the CDR3 ends; the end is completed using the germline J gene. This chain links TRBV29 with TRBJ2-2; 8 positions match TRBD1. Germline V gives CDR1 MSHET, CDR2 SYDVDS. The CDR3 sequence is 16 residues long. V dropped 2 bases and J dropped 0; count of bases not matched to a gene: 2. The chain's CDR3 is CASSLPGQANTGQLYF. The CDR3 bases that were read are TGTGCTAGCAGTTTACCGGGACAGGCAAACACCGGG.

This clone was counted only a few times. A read error may be the cause here, since a much bigger clone is one base away. The germline and genes are mouse ones. The observed sequence ends 4 residues before the CDR3 terminus, with the missing tail filled in from the germline J gene. Other nucleotide sequences from this sample produce the same CDR3. The rearrangement joins TRBV31 to TRBJ2-1; 7 positions agree with TRBD2. J lost 1 base, V lost 0 bases, and 3 bases had no gene match. This CDR3 has 15 residues. Per the germline V gene, CDR1 is GKSSPN and CDR2 is SITVG. Partial CDR3 DNA: TGTGCCTGGAGTCTAGTTGGGGGGAACTATGCT. Its protein product is CAWSLVGGNYA. The CDR3 as a whole reads CAWSLVGGNYAEQFF.

Worth noting for this clone: These gene names are mouse names. The read comes to an end 4 residues before the CDR3 does, leaving the germline J gene to fill in the end. This chain joins TRBV5 and TRBJ1-1, with D possibly TRBD1 on 6 matching bases. Trimming cost V 4 bases and J 0 bases, with 9 bases left between them. The CDR3 has 14 residues. CDR1 and CDR2 from the germline V gene are LGHNA and YNLKQL (reference sequence). The CDR3: CASSRQAANTEVFF. The DNA read from the CDR3 is TGTGCCAGCAGCCGACAGGCTGCAAACACA.

As regards this clone: The listed genes are named as in mouse. The CDR3 end lies 3 residues beyond the end of the read and is filled in from the germline J gene. The same CDR3 also results from other DNA sequences found in this sample. The V gene is TRBV19, the J gene TRBJ1-6; TRBD1 agrees at 11 bases. TRBJ1-6 is labeled an ORF, and its function is uncertain. After removal of 4 bases from V and 7 bases from J, the junction contained 4 bases not matched to a gene. Per germline, CDR1 FNHDT and CDR2 SITEND (reference sequence). This CDR3 is 15 amino acids long. The part of the CDR3 DNA that was read is TGTGCCAGCAGTTCGGACAGGGGGCGGAATTCGCCC. Amino acid sequence: CASSSDRGRNSP. The full CDR3 protein reads CASSSDRGRNSPLYF.

Worth noting for this clone: Each gene name is a mouse one. The read ends 4 residues before the CDR3 terminus; that terminus is restored from the germline J gene. The rearrangement links TRBV5 to TRBJ1-1; a weak D match, TRBD1 (5 bases). Per the germline V gene, CDR1 is LGHNA and CDR2 is YNLKQL (reference sequence). This CDR3 contains 15 residues. CDR3 amino acids: CASSQAGGGRIEVFF. The part of the CDR3 DNA that was read is TGTGCCAGCAGCCAAGCTGGGGGGGGACGTATA.

As concerns this clone: The gene names given are mouse names. The read is 4 residues too short to cover the CDR3 end, so that end is filled in from the germline J gene. The chain couples TRBV13-1 to TRBJ2-2, with 9 nucleotides matching TRBD1. Germline CDR1 reads NSHNY; CDR2 reads SYGAGN. J lost 1 base, V lost 2 bases, and 3 bases had no gene match. The length of the CDR3 is 16 residues. The CDR3 bases that were read are TGTGCCAGCAGTGAGAGGACAGGGGAAAACACCGGG. This translates into CASSERTGENTG. The whole CDR3 protein reads CASSERTGENTGQLYF.

Notes on this clone: The listed genes are named as in mouse. The CDR3 goes on 4 residues after the read ends, and that part is filled in from the germline J gene. Different DNA sequences within this sample yield the same CDR3. V usage is TRBV1 and J usage is TRBJ1-1, with a tentative D call TRBD1 (6 bases). The V gene's germline CDR1 is NSQYPW and CDR2 LRSPGD (reference sequence). V lost 0 bases to trimming and J lost 0 bases, with 8 bases between them. The CDR3 runs to 15 residues. CDR3 DNA (partial): TGCACCTGCAGTGCAGATGGGACAACAAACACA. Translated: CTCSADGTTNT. The entire CDR3 protein reads CTCSADGTTNTEVFF.

In its sample, this clone was seen a few times. Each gene name is a mouse one. The read comes to an end 4 residues before the CDR3 does, leaving the germline J gene to fill in the end. This chain connects TRBV19 to TRBJ1-1, with D unresolved. Looked up from germline, CDR1 is FNHDT and CDR2 is SITEND (reference sequence). The CDR3 has 13 amino acids. V lost 4 bases and J lost 0, with 7 bases in between. The sequenced CDR3 bases are TGTGCCAGCAGTCCCCCTGCAAACACA. Translated: CASSPPANT. The entire CDR3 sequence reads CASSPPANTEVFF.